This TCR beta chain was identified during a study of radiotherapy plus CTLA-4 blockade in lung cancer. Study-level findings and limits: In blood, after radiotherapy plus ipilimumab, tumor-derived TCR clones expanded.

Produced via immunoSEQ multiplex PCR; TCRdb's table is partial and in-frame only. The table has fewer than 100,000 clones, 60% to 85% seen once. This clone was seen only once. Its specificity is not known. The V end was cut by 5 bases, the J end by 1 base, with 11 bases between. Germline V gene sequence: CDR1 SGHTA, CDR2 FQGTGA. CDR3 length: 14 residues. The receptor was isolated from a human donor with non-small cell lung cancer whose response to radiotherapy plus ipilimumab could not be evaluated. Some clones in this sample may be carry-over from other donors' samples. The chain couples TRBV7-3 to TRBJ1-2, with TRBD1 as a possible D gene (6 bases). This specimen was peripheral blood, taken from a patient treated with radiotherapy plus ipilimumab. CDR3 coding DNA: TGTGCCAGCAGCCCAGGACAGATTAACTATGGCTACACCTTC. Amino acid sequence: CASSPGQINYGYTF.